The rows below give T cell receptor beta chains drawn from one sample of a study of blood T cell repertoires in COVID-19. Measured with immunoSEQ multiplex PCR; TCRdb has only the in-frame clones, and not every one. The table has about 130,000 clones, 84% seen once; the top ten hold more than 40%. The specimen was peripheral blood. The receptors here all came from a human donor in a cohort sampled during active COVID-19. Each CDR3 is given with its conserved first and last residue. A D gene is named only where the DNA matches it firmly. Expanded clones get a size class; other rows say once, few or many, or leave the size out.

>-|TRBJ2-2|-|TRBV27
TGTGCCAGCAGACTAGCTGAGGGTTTCACCGGGGAGCTGTTTTTT
CASRLAEGFTGELFF
>-|TRBJ1-2|-|TRBV9
TGTGCCAGCGGAGAAACGAACTATGGCTACACCTTC
CASGETNYGYTF
>TRBD2|TRBJ2-7|-|TRBV7-9
TGTGCCAGCAGCCCCTGGACTAGCTCCTACGAGCAGTACTTC
CASSPWTSSYEQYF
>-|TRBJ1-2|-|TRBV7-9
TGTGCCAGCAGCCAAACCCTGGGACAAGCCCCGGGCTACACCTTC
CASSQTLGQAPGYTF
>-|TRBJ1-2|-|TRBV5-1
TGCGCCAGCAGAATCCAGACAGTTCATGGCTACACCTTC
CASRIQTVHGYTF
>-|TRBJ2-2|-|TRBV11-3
TGTGCCAGCCGCCTATCTAGCGCGAACACCGGGGAGCTGTTTTTT
CASRLSSANTGELFF
>-|TRBJ1-1|-|TRBV10-3
TGTGCCATCAGTGAGTCGAGGAAAGAAGCTTTCTTT
CAISESRKEAFF
>-|TRBJ2-2|-|TRBV29-1
TGCAGCGTTGATCCGGCAGGGGACACCGGGGAGCTGTTTTTT
CSVDPAGDTGELFF
>-|TRBJ2-2|-|TRBV4-3
TGCGCCAGCAGCCAGGCCGCGAACAGGGTCTTGACCGGGGAGCTGTTTTTT
CASSQAANRVLTGELFF
>-|TRBJ1-1|-|TRBV7-2
TGTGCCAGCAGCTCCCCCCGGGGGTCTAACACTGAAGCTTTCTTT
CASSSPRGSNTEAFF
>-|TRBJ1-1|-|TRBV5-1
TGCGCCAGCAGCTTAGTTGCCGGGAGGTCGGTGAACACTGAAGCTTTCTTT
CASSLVAGRSVNTEAFF
>TRBD1|TRBJ1-2|-|TRBV27
TGTGCCAGCAGTTTCCGGGACAGGGGGCGGAATGGCTACACCTTC
CASSFRDRGRNGYTF
>-|TRBJ1-3|-|TRBV7-6
TGTGCCAGCAGCTTATCTCGGACAGATGGAAACACCATATATTTT
CASSLSRTDGNTIYF
>-|TRBJ1-2|-|TRBV2
TGTGCCAGCAGTGATCCGGGTCTAGCGGGTGGCTACACCTTC
CASSDPGLAGGYTF
>-|TRBJ2-1|-|TRBV6-2/TRBV6-3
TGTGCCAGCAGTGGGGGGGGCACCTACAATGAGCAGTTCTTC
CASSGGGTYNEQFF
>-|TRBJ1-2|-|TRBV2
TGTGCCAGCAGTACAGGGTACGATGGCTACACCTTC
CASSTGYDGYTF
>TRBD2|TRBJ2-3|-|TRBV11-3
TGTGCCAGCAGCTTGCCTCTAGCGGGACTAGCAGATACGCAGTATTTT
CASSLPLAGLADTQYF
>TRBD1|TRBJ2-5|-|TRBV19
TGTGCCAGTAGTTGGGACAGGGGAGAGACCCAGTACTTC
CASSWDRGETQYF
>-|TRBJ2-2|-|TRBV25-1
TGTGCCAGCTCCGACGCAGGGTGGTCTGCCGGGGAGCTGTTTTTT
CASSDAGWSAGELFF
>-|TRBJ2-3|-|TRBV29-1
TGCAGCGTTGAGGGCCCTGATGGGACAGATACGCAGTATTTT
CSVEGPDGTDTQYF
>TRBD2|TRBJ2-3|-|TRBV27
TGTGCCAGTAGGTCTCAGCGGGAGATCGCAGATACGCAGTATTTT
CASRSQREIADTQYF
>-|TRBJ2-4|-|TRBV7-6
TGTGCCAGCAGCTTAGGGTCTGGTGGAGGGGACATTCAGTACTTC
CASSLGSGGGDIQYF
>-|TRBJ1-2|-|TRBV7-8
TGTGCCAGCAGCTTATCACGGGGACTCTATGGCTACACCTTC
CASSLSRGLYGYTF
>-|TRBJ1-1|-|TRBV6-5
TGTGCCAGCAAACTGAGAACAGGGAACACTGAAGCTTTCTTT
CASKLRTGNTEAFF
>-|TRBJ1-5|-|TRBV6-1
TGTGCCAGCAGTGTCGGGACACCGGGTTTGGGCAATCAGCCCCAGCATTTT
CASSVGTPGLGNQPQHF
>-|TRBJ2-3|-|TRBV12-3/TRBV12-4
TGTGCCAGCAGATTTCAGTCACGAGATACGCAGTATTTT
CASRFQSRDTQYF
>TRBD1|TRBJ1-4|-|TRBV19
TGTGCCAGTAGTGACAGGGGGGGCGAAAAACTGTTTTTT
CASSDRGGEKLFF
>-|TRBJ1-3|-|TRBV9
TGTGCCAGTTCGGGGAACTCTGGAAACACCATATATTTT
CASSGNSGNTIYF
>-|TRBJ1-6|few|TRBV10-3
TGTGCCATCAGAGAGGGGGAGAATTCACCCCTCCACTTT
CAIREGENSPLHF
>-|TRBJ2-1|once|TRBV5-1
TGCGCCAGCAGCTTGGGGGGGCCGGCCTACAATGAGCAGTTCTTC
CASSLGGPAYNEQFF
>-|TRBJ1-1|-|TRBV6-9
TGTGCCAGCAGTTACAGGGAAGACACTGAAGCTTTCTTT
CASSYREDTEAFF
>-|TRBJ2-7|-|TRBV6-2/TRBV6-3
TGTGCCAGCAGTTACTCCGGCAGGGAAGACTACGAGCAGTACTTC
CASSYSGREDYEQYF
>-|TRBJ2-4|-|TRBV24-1
TGTGCCCTGGCGGTCGGACTGTTTAAAGCCAAAAACATTCAGTACTTC
CALAVGLFKAKNIQYF
>-|TRBJ2-7|-|TRBV10-3
TGTGCCATCAGCGCTAGGTCCCCCTACGAGCAGTACTTC
CAISARSPYEQYF
>-|TRBJ1-6|few|TRBV19
TGTGCCAGTAGTATAAGCGGGGGAAATTCACCCCTCCACTTT
CASSISGGNSPLHF
>-|TRBJ2-6|-|TRBV7-2
TGTGCCAGCAAGTTGGTGCGGGCTGGGGCCAACGTCCTGACTTTC
CASKLVRAGANVLTF
>TRBD1|TRBJ1-1|few|TRBV9
TGTGCCAGCAGCGTAGCTACAGGGACAGCCACGAACACTGAAGCTTTCTTT
CASSVATGTATNTEAFF
>-|TRBJ1-5|-|TRBV6-1
TGTGCCAGCAGTGAAGTAGTGGGCCAGCCCCAGCATTTT
CASSEVVGQPQHF
>-|TRBJ2-6|-|TRBV3-1/TRBV3-2
TGTGCCAGCAGCCAGAACAGGGCTGGGGCCAACGTCCTGACTTTC
CASSQNRAGANVLTF
>-|TRBJ2-7|once|TRBV4-3
TGCGCCAGCAGCCAAGATCTAGACAGATTATACGAGCAGTACTTC
CASSQDLDRLYEQYF
>-|TRBJ2-1|-|TRBV6-4
TGTGCCAGCAGTGGACAGCCTGGGTATGAGCAGTTCTTC
CASSGQPGYEQFF
>TRBD2|TRBJ2-1|-|TRBV4-3
TGCGCCAGCAGCCTCTCACGACTAGCGAGCGCCTACAATGAGCAGTTCTTC
CASSLSRLASAYNEQFF
>-|TRBJ1-6|-|TRBV14
TGTGCCAGCAGCCAAGTATTCGGGCAGGGAAATTCACCCCTCCACTTT
CASSQVFGQGNSPLHF
>TRBD1|TRBJ1-1|-|TRBV10-3
TGTGCCATCAGCGACAGGGGAAACACTGAAGCTTTCTTT
CAISDRGNTEAFF
>TRBD1|TRBJ1-1|-|TRBV7-9
TGTGCCAGCAGCCTGGGACAGGGGAGCACTGAAGCTTTCTTT
CASSLGQGSTEAFF
>TRBD1|TRBJ1-1|-|TRBV6-1
TGTGCCAGCAGTGCGGCAGGGGGGTGGGGGAACACTGAAGCTTTCTTT
CASSAAGGWGNTEAFF
>-|TRBJ2-5|once|TRBV12-3/TRBV12-4
TGTGCCAGCAGCATCCAAGAGACCCAGTACTTC
CASSIQETQYF
>-|TRBJ2-1|-|TRBV5-1
TGCGCCAGCAGTGTTCGGAGGAGTAACAATGAGCAGTTCTTC
CASSVRRSNNEQFF
>-|TRBJ1-2|-|TRBV10-2
TGCGCCAGCAGTGAGTTTGCCGGAAGCGGTGGCTACACCTTC
CASSEFAGSGGYTF
>TRBD1|TRBJ1-2|-|TRBV5-6
TGTGCCAGCAGCTTCTCCCCAGGGGGCGTAAACTATGGCTACACCTTC
CASSFSPGGVNYGYTF
>TRBD2|TRBJ2-1|-|TRBV19
TGTGCCAGTCGGACTAGCGGGGGGGCTCGGGATGAGCAGTTCTTC
CASRTSGGARDEQFF
>TRBD1|TRBJ2-3|-|TRBV9
TGTGCCAGCAGCGTAGGGACAGGGGGCACAGATACGCAGTATTTT
CASSVGTGGTDTQYF
>TRBD1|TRBJ2-2|-|TRBV5-1
TGCGCCAGCAGCGGACAGGGGATTGACACCGGGGAGCTGTTTTTT
CASSGQGIDTGELFF
>-|TRBJ1-5|-|TRBV4-1
TGCGCCAGCAGCCAAGTGGTAGTAGCTGGTCAGCCCCAGCATTTT
CASSQVVVAGQPQHF